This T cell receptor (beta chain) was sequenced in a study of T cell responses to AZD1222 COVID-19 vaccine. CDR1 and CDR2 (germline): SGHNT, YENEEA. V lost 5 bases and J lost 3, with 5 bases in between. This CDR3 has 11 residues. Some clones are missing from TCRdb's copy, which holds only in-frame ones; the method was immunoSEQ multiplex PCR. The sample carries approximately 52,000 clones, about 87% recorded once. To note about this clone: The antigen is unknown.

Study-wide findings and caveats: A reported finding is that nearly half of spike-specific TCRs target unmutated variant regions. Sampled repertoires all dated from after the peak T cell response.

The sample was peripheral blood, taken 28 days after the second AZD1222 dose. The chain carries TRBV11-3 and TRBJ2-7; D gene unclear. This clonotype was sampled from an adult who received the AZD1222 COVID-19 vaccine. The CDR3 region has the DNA TGTGCCAGCAGCCCTTTCTACGAGCAGTACTTC. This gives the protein CASSPFYEQYF.